The present entry profiles one T cell receptor beta chain with its context. Its specificity is not known. This record comes from a study of cytomegalovirus exposure and HLA in healthy donors. Background on the study: Of the donors genotyped, several hundred in all, over 80% fell in the Caucasian-associated ancestry cluster.

The PCR had 60 Vbeta and 13 Jbeta primers. As originally analysed: The count from a later analysis was 65 million to 90 million unique TCR beta chains, 9 million to 12 million of them shared. Some clones are missing from TCRdb's copy, which holds only in-frame ones; the method was immunoSEQ multiplex PCR. Clonal size and the V and J genes are those of that table, whereas D and trimming came from the DNA. The repertoire holds 160,000 or so clones, with 78% as singletons. Deletions cut 2 bases from V and 1 base from J, with 8 bases between. Germline assignment: CDR1 MNHNY and CDR2 SVGAGI (reference sequence). The CDR3 contains 14 residues. Study findings and constraints: An analysis done earlier found most TCR beta V segments productive about 87% or about 30% of the time. Because they were indistinguishable, some V segments, including TRBV6-2 and TRBV6-3, were excluded.

The sequenced sample consisted of PBMCs. The source is a male donor in good health and CMV-seronegative. The V call is TRBV6-6, the J call TRBJ1-2; D gene uncertain. DNA for the CDR3: TGTGCCAGCAGTTACGGCGGGGTTAACTATGGCTACACCTTC. Translated, it gives CASSYGGVNYGYTF.